Listed below are T cell receptor beta chains from one sample, sequenced in a study of T cells after yellow fever vaccination. TCRdb ran MiXCR on the 5' RACE reads and lists one entry per CDR3 protein. The sample has under 550,000 distinct CDR3 sequences; about a fifth are singletons. The specimen was PBMCs, collected more than 20 days after the first yellow fever vaccination. Receptor source: a man between 18 and 35 years old who received the YFV17D yellow fever vaccine. Each CDR3 is given without its conserved first and last residue. Fields, in order: D gene, V gene, J gene, CDR3 protein. The D gene is left open where the match is weak.

.	TRBV7-2	TRBJ2-7	ASSITSRSSYEQY
.	TRBV7-9	TRBJ2-3	ASSGRAVSTDTQY
.	TRBV11-3	TRBJ2-2	ASSLSAAGTGELF
.	TRBV7-2	TRBJ1-4	ASSGGGGLF
.	TRBV7-2	TRBJ1-1	ASSLGGATTEAF
.	TRBV2	TRBJ2-2	ASLSSGLTGELF
.	TRBV29-1	TRBJ2-1	SVEAPPARQF
.	TRBV19	TRBJ2-2	AASEGGELF
.	TRBV27	TRBJ2-1	ASSLQLVGNEQF
.	TRBV5-1	TRBJ2-3	ASSLTAPEDTQY
.	TRBV19	TRBJ1-5	ASNARGDPMAQH
.	TRBV18	TRBJ2-1	ASSTGGVNEQF
.	TRBV29-1	TRBJ2-7	SVAVRDEQY
.	TRBV7-2	TRBJ1-2	ASSPGFTNYGYT
TRBD2	TRBV7-9	TRBJ2-3	ASSSLAAGATDTQY
TRBD2	TRBV11-2	TRBJ2-3	ASRSAGGQSDTQY
.	TRBV7-2	TRBJ2-2	ASSLVWGGELF
.	TRBV6-1	TRBJ2-1	ASRWAGSSYNEQF
.	TRBV20-1	TRBJ2-2	SASGFNTGELF
.	TRBV7-2	TRBJ2-5	ASSLSNGGPQETQY
.	TRBV7-9	TRBJ2-6	ASRVSGANVLT
.	TRBV29-1	TRBJ1-2	SAVTPPGYT
TRBD2	TRBV19	TRBJ2-3	ASRLAGGRGLTDTQY
.	TRBV15	TRBJ2-2	ATSRAGTNTGELF
TRBD1	TRBV19	TRBJ1-1	ASIKTGTGLNTEAF
.	TRBV24-1	TRBJ2-2	ATSDGGTDGELF
.	TRBV29-1	TRBJ1-1	SVEEGRGGTAEAF
.	TRBV18	TRBJ2-5	ASSPWSALEETQY
.	TRBV18	TRBJ1-1	ASSPSVASNEAF
.	TRBV15	TRBJ1-1	ATSSPRPNTEAF
.	TRBV4-1	TRBJ1-1	ASSQATGLNTEAF
.	TRBV27	TRBJ2-7	ASSLTPSSEQY
TRBD1	TRBV14	TRBJ1-6	ASSQGTGVSPLH